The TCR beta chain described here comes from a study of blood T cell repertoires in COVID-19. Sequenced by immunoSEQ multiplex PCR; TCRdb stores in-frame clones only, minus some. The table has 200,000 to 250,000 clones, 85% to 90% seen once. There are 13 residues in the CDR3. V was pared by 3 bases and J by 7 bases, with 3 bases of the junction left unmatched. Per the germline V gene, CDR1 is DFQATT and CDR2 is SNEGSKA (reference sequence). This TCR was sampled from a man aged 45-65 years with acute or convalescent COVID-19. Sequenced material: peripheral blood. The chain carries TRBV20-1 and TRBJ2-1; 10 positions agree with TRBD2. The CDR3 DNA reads TGCAGTGCTAGTAGCGGGGGGCGTAATGAGCAGTTCTTC. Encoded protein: CSASSGGRNEQFF.